A single sample gave rise to the 29 T cell receptor beta chains below, sequenced in a study of blood T cell repertoires in COVID-19. Clones were read by immunoSEQ multiplex PCR, and TCRdb kept only the in-frame ones, dropping some. The sample includes about 110,000 clones, 70% to 75% of them seen just once. Sequencing was performed on peripheral blood. These receptors originate from a human donor with acute or convalescent COVID-19. The donor label of this sample is uncertain.

By sample fraction, this clone is medium-sized. The genes are TRBV27 and TRBJ2-3; no reliable D call. The CDR3 runs to 14 residues. Trimming removed 0 bases at V and 3 bases at J, with 7 bases between. CDR1 MNHEY and CDR2 SMNVEV come from the germline V gene (reference sequence). The CDR3 sequence: CASSLSFFTDTQYF. DNA of the CDR3: TGTGCCAGCAGTTTATCCTTTTTTACAGATACGCAGTATTTT.

This clone was detected ten times or more. DNA of the CDR3: TGTGCCAGCAGCTTAGCGAGTGGGGGGCAGCCCCAGCATTTT. Encoded protein: CASSLASGGQPQHF. V and J are TRBV11-2 and TRBJ1-5, with D perhaps matching TRBD1 (5 bases). The CDR3 is made up of 14 amino acids. The V gene's germline CDR1 is SGHAT and CDR2 FQNNGV. Trimming stripped 1 base from V and 7 bases from J, with 11 bases between.

V gene TRBV24-1 combines with J gene TRBJ2-1; TRBD1 aligns across 9 bases. There are 16 residues in the CDR3. Trimming cost V 3 bases and J 4 bases; bases outside gene matches: 6. Germline assignment: CDR1 KGHDR and CDR2 SFDVKD. Here the CDR3 reads CATSDPRDRVYNEQFF. For the CDR3, the DNA is TGTGCCACCAGTGATCCCCGGGACAGGGTTTACAATGAGCAGTTCTTC.

This clone was seen ten or more times. This sequence joins TRBV19 and TRBJ1-5; TRBD1 matches at 8 bases. V gave up 5 bases and J gave up 6 bases; unmatched junction bases: 6. The CDR3 runs to 14 residues. The germline V gene has CDR1 LNHDA and CDR2 SQIVND (reference sequence). As DNA, the CDR3 is TGTGCCAGTAGTTATTCAGGGGGCCGTCAGCCCCAGCATTTT. It translates to CASSYSGGRQPQHF.

The genes are TRBV7-9 and TRBJ1-4; the match to TRBD1 covers 7 bases. V shed 3 bases and J 8 bases; nucleotides not matched to a gene: 6. The CDR3 spans 14 residues. Germline CDR1 SEHNR, CDR2 FQNEAQ (reference sequence). The CDR3 spells CASSFPTGSEKLFF. The DNA of the CDR3 is TGTGCCAGCAGCTTTCCGACAGGGAGCGAAAAACTGTTTTTT. Supplemented by reference TRBV7-9 and TRBJ1-4, the full variable domain reads DTGVSQNPRHKITKRGQNVTFRCDPISEHNRLYWYRQTLGQGPEFLTYFQNEAQLEKSRLLSDRFSAERPKGSFSTLEIQRTEQGDSAMYLCASSFPTGSEKLFFGSGTQLSVL.

This CDR3 is CASSPRRTYEQYF. As DNA, the CDR3 is TGTGCCAGCTCACCGCGCAGGACCTACGAGCAGTACTTC. The V gene is TRBV18, the J gene TRBJ2-7; D gene ambiguous. The CDR3 spans 13 residues. Trimming cost V 3 bases and J 2 bases, with 8 bases left between them. Germline assignment: CDR1 KGHSH and CDR2 LQKENI.

This clone appeared a few times. The chain's CDR3 is CASSERTGFNEKLFF. Written as DNA, the CDR3 is TGTGCCAGCAGCGAAAGGACAGGGTTTAATGAAAAACTGTTTTTT. The rearrangement uses TRBV7-2 and TRBJ1-4; 8 nucleotides agree with TRBD1. CDR3 size: 15 residues. Germline CDR1 SGHTA, CDR2 FQGNSA. The junction had 6 bases not matched to a gene; V was cut back by 5 bases and J by 4 bases.

This clone was detected a few times. This chain connects TRBV2 to TRBJ2-7; TRBD1 might be the D (6 bases). The CDR3 runs to 12 residues. V shed 6 bases and J shed 5 bases, with 11 bases lying between them. Germline CDR1 SNHLY, CDR2 FYNNEI. This CDR3 is CASRADRNEQYF. The CDR3 bases are TGTGCCAGCAGAGCTGACAGGAACGAGCAGTACTTC.

For the CDR3, the DNA is TGTGCTAGTGGCAATTGTCGGGACAGGGATTGCAATCAGCCCCAGCATTTT. It yields the protein CASGNCRDRDCNQPQHF. V gene TRBV12-5 combines with J gene TRBJ1-5; TRBD1 aligns across 9 bases. V shed 6 bases, J shed 2 bases, and the junction held 11 bases outside the gene matches. The germline gives CDR1 LGHNT, CDR2 FRNRAP. The CDR3 has 17 amino acids.

The gene calls are TRBV5-1 and TRBJ2-1, with a weak D call TRBD1 (6 bases). Looked up from germline, CDR1 is SGHRS and CDR2 is YFSETQ. The V and J ends lost 3 bases and 7 bases respectively, with 17 bases between them. The length of the CDR3 is 15 residues. CDR3 protein: CASSSSGETLNEQFF. The DNA of the CDR3 is TGCGCCAGCAGCTCGTCAGGGGAGACCTTGAATGAGCAGTTCTTC.

The CDR3 spells CASRLTGIVNTEAFF. The CDR3 DNA is TGCGCCAGCAGATTGACAGGGATTGTGAACACTGAAGCTTTCTTT. The V call is TRBV5-1, the J call TRBJ1-1; 7 bases map to TRBD1. The CDR3 is made up of 15 amino acids. V trimming: 5 bases; J trimming: 0 bases; junction bases outside the gene matches: 7. The germline V gene encodes CDR1 SGHRS and CDR2 YFSETQ.

V usage is TRBV5-8 and J usage is TRBJ1-6; maybe TRBD1 (5 bases). CDR1 is SGHTS, CDR2 YDEGEE, per germline. The germline V and J ends were trimmed by 2 bases and 9 bases, with 12 bases remaining between them. The CDR3 runs 14 residues. The CDR3 DNA reads TGTGCCAGCAGCTTAGGCAGGGTTGGTTCACCCCTCCACTTT. Protein sequence: CASSLGRVGSPLHF.

The rearrangement joins TRBV24-1 to TRBJ2-5; 9 bases agree with TRBD1. After removal of 3 bases from V and 0 bases from J, the junction contained 7 bases not matched to a gene. The CDR3 totals 17 residues. Germline V gene lookup returns CDR1 KGHDR and CDR2 SFDVKD. The CDR3 DNA reads as TGTGCCACCAGTGATCCCCGGACAGGGGACTACCAAGAGACCCAGTACTTC. Translating gives CATSDPRTGDYQETQYF.

The chain has TRBV20-1 and TRBJ1-1; perhaps TRBD1 as D (5 bases). This CDR3 comprises 15 residues. CDR1 and CDR2 from the germline V gene are DFQATT and SNEGSKA (reference sequence). V was shortened by 3 bases and J by 11 bases, with 25 bases between the two germline ends. The CDR3 coding sequence is TGCAGTGCTAGTTCAGCGAGCGCGGGGACTTACGTCGCTTTCTTT. Its protein product is CSASSASAGTYVAFF.

The chain is built from TRBV9 and TRBJ2-2; 7 bases are shared with TRBD1. CDR3 length: 16 residues. Trimming took 4 bases from V and 6 from J; bases not matched to a gene: 12. Germline V CDR1 and CDR2: SGDLS, YYNGEE. As DNA, the CDR3 is TGTGCCAGCAGCCCGGTGGGGACAGCATCCGCCGGGGAGCTGTTTTTT. This sequence encodes CASSPVGTASAGELFF.

V usage is TRBV28 and J usage is TRBJ1-3; D is perhaps TRBD1 (5 bases). Germline CDR1 MDHEN, CDR2 SYDVKM. Deletions cut 6 bases from V and 1 base from J, with 7 bases between. The CDR3 totals 13 residues. CDR3 in DNA: TGTGCCAGCAGCGGGGGTTCTGGAAACACCATATATTTT. As protein: CASSGGSGNTIYF.

The chain is built from TRBV19 and TRBJ1-6; D not resolved. Germline V gene sequence: CDR1 LNHDA, CDR2 SQIVND (reference sequence). CDR3 length equals 15 residues. The V end lost 4 bases, the J end lost 7 bases, and 14 bases lay between the germline ends. The CDR3 DNA follows: TGTGCCAGTAGTAGAGACCCCGGGATCAATTCACCCCTCCACTTT. Encoded protein: CASSRDPGINSPLHF.

This chain links TRBV15 with TRBJ2-5, with 7 bases matching TRBD2. The CDR3 contains 17 residues. Per germline, CDR1 LNHNV and CDR2 YYDKDF (reference sequence). Germline trimming cut 1 base from V and 0 bases from J; bases unmatched to any gene: 8. The CDR3 region is CATSRGRVLANQETQYF. CDR3 bases: TGTGCCACCAGCAGAGGCCGAGTACTAGCGAACCAAGAGACCCAGTACTTC.

V and J are TRBV20-1 and TRBJ1-1; D is perhaps TRBD1 (6 bases). Trimming took 3 bases from V and 6 from J, leaving 14 bases between them. The CDR3 consists of 13 residues. Looked up from germline, CDR1 is DFQATT and CDR2 is SNEGSKA (reference sequence). In DNA, the CDR3 is TGCAGTGCTAGTCCACAGGGTGGCGCTGAAGCTTTCTTT. Amino acids: CSASPQGGAEAFF.

Only a few counts were recorded for this clone. The chain is built from TRBV9 and TRBJ1-2, with D possibly TRBD1 on 5 matching bases. The CDR3 has 13 residues. V shed 4 bases and J shed 5 bases, with 12 bases lying between them. Germline V gene sequence: CDR1 SGDLS, CDR2 YYNGEE. CDR3 bases: TGTGCCAGCAGCTTGGAGAAGGGGTATGGCTACACCTTC. It translates to CASSLEKGYGYTF.

This clone has only a few counts. CDR3 in DNA: TGTGCCAGCAGTTGGGGGCAGAACTATGGCTACACCTTC. It yields the protein CASSWGQNYGYTF. J is TRBJ1-2 and V is TRBV27; a weak D match, TRBD1 (6 bases). The germline gives CDR1 MNHEY, CDR2 SMNVEV (reference sequence). The V gene lost 4 bases and the J gene lost 2 bases, with 8 bases spanning the gap. The CDR3 is 13 residues long.

V and J are TRBV7-2 and TRBJ1-3; the D gene is possibly TRBD1 (5 bases). Trimming removed 7 bases from V and 0 bases from J, with 10 bases in between. CDR1 and CDR2 (germline): SGHTA, FQGNSA. This CDR3 has 14 amino acids. CDR3 DNA: TGTGCCAGCACCGCGACAGTCTCTGGAAACACCATATATTTT. Protein product: CASTATVSGNTIYF.

The chain uses TRBV11-2 and TRBJ1-6; D possibly corresponds to TRBD1 (6 bases). V was clipped by 2 bases and J by 7 bases, with 18 bases between them. The CDR3 runs to 17 residues. Per germline, CDR1 SGHAT and CDR2 FQNNGV. CDR3 DNA: TGTGCCAGCAGCTTACGAGTCCGGGGACAACTAAATTCACCCCTCCACTTT. Its protein product is CASSLRVRGQLNSPLHF.

In its sample, this clone was seen a few times. The gene calls are TRBV7-2 and TRBJ2-2, with 9 bases lining up with TRBD1. The germline V gene encodes CDR1 SGHTA and CDR2 FQGNSA. The CDR3 totals 16 residues. J was trimmed by 6 bases and V by 5 bases; bases with no gene match: 10. CDR3 bases: TGTGCCAGCAGCCCAGGGGGGACAGGGTTGGCCGGGGAGCTGTTTTTT. Translating it yields CASSPGGTGLAGELFF.

The V call is TRBV6-5, the J call TRBJ2-7; D unclear. The CDR3 consists of 15 residues. The V gene lost 0 bases and the J gene lost 2 bases, with 11 bases spanning the gap. Germline V CDR1 and CDR2: MNHEY, SVGAGI. The CDR3 reads CASSYSASVAYEQYF. CDR3 in DNA: TGTGCCAGCAGTTACTCGGCTAGTGTAGCCTACGAGCAGTACTTC.

The gene calls are TRBV24-1 and TRBJ1-2; tentative D call: TRBD1 (5 bases). CDR3 length equals 15 residues. Trimming stripped 5 bases from V and 7 bases from J, with 19 bases between. Germline V gene lookup returns CDR1 KGHDR and CDR2 SFDVKD. The CDR3 is CATSALTGGAIGYTF. The CDR3 region has the DNA TGTGCCACCAGTGCCTTGACCGGTGGGGCGATTGGCTACACCTTC.

This clone showed up just a few times. This chain's CDR3 is CASSRRDRLREKLFF. As DNA, the CDR3 is TGCGCCAGCAGCAGACGGGACAGGTTAAGGGAAAAACTGTTTTTT. This chain joins TRBV5-1 and TRBJ1-4; TRBD1 matches at 8 bases. Germline V gene sequence: CDR1 SGHRS, CDR2 YFSETQ. CDR3 length equals 15 residues. With 4 bases clipped from V and 8 bases from J, the junction kept 10 bases outside the gene matches.

The CDR3 here is CASSLGLAGELFF. The DNA of the CDR3 is TGTGCCAGCAGCCTCGGACTAGCCGGGGAGCTGTTTTTT. V gene TRBV11-2 combines with J gene TRBJ2-2; 7 bases map to TRBD2. Germline V gene lookup returns CDR1 SGHAT and CDR2 FQNNGV. J was trimmed by 6 bases and V by 5 bases; bases with no gene match: 3. The CDR3 is 13 residues long. The variable domain in full, with the rest retrieved from reference TRBV11-2 and TRBJ2-2, is EAGVAQSPRYKIIEKRQSVAFWCNPISGHATLYWYQQILGQGPKLLIQFQNNGVVDDSQLPKDRFSAERLKGVDSTLKIQPAKLEDSAVYLCASSLGLAGELFFGEGSRLTVL.

The chain combines TRBV6-1 with TRBJ2-1; TRBD2 matches 8 bases. From germline, CDR1 is MNHNS and CDR2 SASEGT. This CDR3 comprises 14 residues. V shed 0 bases, J shed 6 bases, and the junction held 1 base outside the gene matches. Here the CDR3 DNA reads TGTGCCAGCAGTGAAGCTAGCGGGGCCAATGAGCAGTTCTTC. It translates to CASSEASGANEQFF.